These 4 T cell receptor beta chains came from one sample sequenced in a study of Ad26.COV2.S vaccination and SARS-CoV-2 variants. The assay was immunoSEQ multiplex PCR, and TCRdb's table has in-frame clones only and misses some. Among about 370,000 clones listed, 75% to 90% were seen once. This sample's treatment: some 20 received Ad26.COV2.S at low or high dose, single or two shots; about 5 received placebo; per-sample allocation not given. Sampling took place 63 days after the first vaccine or placebo injection. The starting material was peripheral blood, obtained in a trial of Ad26.COV2.S vaccine versus placebo. These receptors originate from a person aged 18-65 years who received the Ad26.COV2.S COVID-19 vaccine or a placebo.

This chain connects TRBV4-1 to TRBJ2-1; TRBD1 is a possible D gene (5 bases). V gave up 3 bases and J gave up 8 bases, with 20 bases separating them. There are 16 residues in the CDR3. Germline-derived CDR1 and CDR2 are MGHRA and YSYEKL. CDR3 sequence: CASSHLNRRTGDEQFF. Here the CDR3 DNA reads TGCGCCAGCAGCCACCTCAACAGGCGAACGGGCGATGAGCAGTTCTTC.

This clone was picked up one time. The chain links TRBV7-2 to TRBJ1-1; possible D gene TRBD1, 6 bases. Trimming took 1 base from V and 2 from J, leaving 11 bases between them. The CDR3 contains 15 residues. Germline CDR1 and CDR2: SGHTA and FQGNSA. CDR3 coding DNA: TGTGCCAGCAGCTTAGAGGGGGGGGATAACACTGAAGCTTTCTTT. This translates into CASSLEGGDNTEAFF.

This clone was seen once. The V call is TRBV3-1 (or the pseudogene TRBV3-2), the J call TRBJ1-2, with D tentatively TRBD1 (6 bases). Trimming pared 6 bases from V and 4 bases from J, leaving 15 bases between. Germline-derived CDR1 and CDR2 are LGHDT and YNNKEL (reference sequence). The CDR3 contains 14 residues. The CDR3 loop reads CASSQRGFSYGYTF. The DNA for the CDR3 is TGTGCCAGCAGTCAGAGGGGGTTTTCCTATGGCTACACCTTC.

This chain uses TRBV5-5 with TRBJ2-7, with D hard to call. Germline CDR1 SGHKS, CDR2 YYEKEE (reference sequence). The CDR3 covers 12 residues. The germline V and J ends were trimmed by 0 bases and 3 bases, with 4 bases remaining between them. The CDR3 DNA is TGTGCCAGCAGCTTGGGACTCTACGAGCAGTACTTC. It is translated as CASSLGLYEQYF.